This T cell receptor (beta chain) was retrieved from a study of CD8 T cells in Susac syndrome. V lost 4 bases and J 5 bases, leaving 11 bases between the germline ends. This CDR3 region has 13 residues. Germline V gives CDR1 SNHLY, CDR2 FYNNEI. Reverse transcription used about 0.45 to 1 ug RNA and random hexamers. Across 54 Vbeta and 13 Jbeta, TCR beta CDR3 was amplified with immunoSEQ multiplex PCR. One entry per CDR3 protein results from TCRdb running MiXCR on the immunoSEQ multiplex PCR reads. The table shows 150,000 to 200,000 distinct CDR3 sequences, with roughly 93% occurring only once. TCR beta from blood CD8+ and CD4+ T cells was sequenced. While serving as controls, healthy donors were matched for age and sex. It was negative isolation that provided the CD8+ and CD4+ T cells, whereas TEMRA cells were enriched by FACS.

The receptor comes from a human donor in good health. Material: CD4+ T cells from PBMCs. J is TRBJ2-5 and V is TRBV2; D possibly corresponds to TRBD2 (5 bases). The DNA of the CDR3 is TGTGCCAGCAGTGTAGTAGCGAGGGAGACCCAGTACTTC. This translates into CASSVVARETQYF.